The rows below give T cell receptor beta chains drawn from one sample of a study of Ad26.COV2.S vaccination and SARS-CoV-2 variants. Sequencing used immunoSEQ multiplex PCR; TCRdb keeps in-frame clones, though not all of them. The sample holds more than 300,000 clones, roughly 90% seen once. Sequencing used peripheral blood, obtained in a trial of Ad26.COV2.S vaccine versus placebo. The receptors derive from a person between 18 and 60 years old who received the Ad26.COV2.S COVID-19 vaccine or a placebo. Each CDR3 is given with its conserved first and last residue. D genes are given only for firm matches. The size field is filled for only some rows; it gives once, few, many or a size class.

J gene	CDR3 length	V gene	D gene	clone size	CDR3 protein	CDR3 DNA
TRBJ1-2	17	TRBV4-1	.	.	CASSQVFPQRLANGYTF	TGCGCCAGCAGCCAAGTGTTCCCGCAGAGACTCGCCAACGGCTACACCTTC
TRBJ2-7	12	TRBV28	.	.	CASSPLVYEQYF	TGTGCCAGCAGCCCTCTTGTCTACGAGCAGTACTTC
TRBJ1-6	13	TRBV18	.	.	CASSQDLGSPLHF	TGTGCCAGCTCACAGGACTTAGGATCACCCCTCCACTTT
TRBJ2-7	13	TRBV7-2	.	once	CASSLVFGYEQYF	TGTGCCAGCAGCTTAGTCTTCGGCTACGAGCAGTACTTC
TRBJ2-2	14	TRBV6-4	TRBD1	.	CASKDRVGTGELFF	TGTGCCAGCAAGGACAGGGTCGGCACCGGGGAGCTGTTTTTT
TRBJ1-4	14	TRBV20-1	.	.	CSASYGYDGEKLFF	TGCAGTGCTAGTTATGGTTACGATGGTGAAAAACTGTTTTTT
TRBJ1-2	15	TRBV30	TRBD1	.	CAWSALRDRLYGYTF	TGTGCCTGGAGTGCTCTAAGGGACAGACTTTATGGCTACACCTTC
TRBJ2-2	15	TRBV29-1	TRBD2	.	CSVLTGTRTTGELFF	TGCAGCGTTTTAACCGGGACTAGGACCACCGGGGAGCTGTTTTTT
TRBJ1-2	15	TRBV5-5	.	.	CASSLEASQAYGYTF	TGTGCCAGCAGCTTGGAGGCCAGTCAAGCCTATGGCTACACCTTC
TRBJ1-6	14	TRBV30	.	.	CAWSVLGSQSPLHF	TGTGCCTGGAGTGTACTCGGGAGTCAGTCACCCCTCCACTTT
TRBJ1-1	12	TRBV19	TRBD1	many	CASSHLGQGAFF	TGTGCCAGTAGTCACCTCGGACAGGGGGCTTTCTTT
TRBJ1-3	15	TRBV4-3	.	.	CASSQGDRRGNTIYF	TGCGCCAGCAGCCAAGGAGACAGGAGAGGAAACACCATATATTTT
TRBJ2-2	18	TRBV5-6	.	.	CASSLTGTPEGNTGELFF	TGTGCCAGCAGCCTCACGGGGACACCTGAGGGGAACACCGGGGAGCTGTTTTTT
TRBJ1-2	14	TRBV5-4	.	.	CASSSGGGWYGYTF	TGTGCCAGCAGCTCCGGGGGCGGGTGGTATGGCTACACCTTC
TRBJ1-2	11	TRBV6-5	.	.	CASRQAYGYTF	TGTGCCAGCCGACAGGCCTATGGCTACACCTTC
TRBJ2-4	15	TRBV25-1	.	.	CASSESRQGGDIQYF	TGTGCCAGCAGTGAATCCAGGCAGGGGGGGGACATTCAGTACTTC
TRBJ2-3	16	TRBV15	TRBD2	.	CATSRELAGVTDTQYF	TGTGCCACCAGCAGAGAGCTAGCGGGAGTGACAGATACGCAGTATTTT
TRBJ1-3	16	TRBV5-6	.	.	CASSLVRGGWRNTIYF	TGTGCCAGCAGCTTGGTTCGAGGAGGGTGGCGAAACACCATATATTTT
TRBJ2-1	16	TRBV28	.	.	CASSLGSLGQRNEQFF	TGTGCCAGCAGTTTAGGCTCCCTCGGACAGCGGAATGAGCAGTTCTTC
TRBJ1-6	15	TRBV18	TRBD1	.	CASSPEGTGGSPLHF	TGTGCCAGCTCACCTGAAGGGACAGGGGGGTCACCCCTCCACTTT
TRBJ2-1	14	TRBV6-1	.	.	CASSEMYGRNEQFF	TGTGCCAGCAGTGAAATGTACGGGCGGAATGAGCAGTTCTTC
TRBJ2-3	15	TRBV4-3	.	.	CASSQRDKYTDTQYF	TGCGCCAGCAGCCAAAGGGACAAATACACAGATACGCAGTATTTT
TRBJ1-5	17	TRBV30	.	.	CAWSVGADFRYNQPQHF	TGTGCCTGGAGTGTAGGGGCGGACTTCCGATACAATCAGCCCCAGCATTTT
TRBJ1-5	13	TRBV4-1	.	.	CASSQQGDQPQHF	TGCGCCAGCAGCCAACAGGGTGATCAGCCCCAGCATTTT
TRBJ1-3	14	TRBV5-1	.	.	CASAAGESVNTIYF	TGCGCCAGTGCCGCAGGGGAATCAGTAAACACCATATATTTT
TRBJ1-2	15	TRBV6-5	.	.	CASSRTSHSNYGYTF	TGTGCCAGCAGTCGGACATCCCATTCTAACTATGGCTACACCTTC
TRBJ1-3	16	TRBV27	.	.	CASRPPEGTRGNTIYF	TGTGCCAGCAGACCCCCGGAAGGGACACGGGGAAACACCATATATTTT
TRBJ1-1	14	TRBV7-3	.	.	CASSPLGPGTEAFF	TGTGCCAGCAGCCCGCTCGGTCCGGGGACTGAAGCTTTCTTT